The 5 T cell receptor beta chains listed next were all sequenced from one sample in a study of blood T cell repertoires in COVID-19. Using immunoSEQ multiplex PCR, the repertoire was profiled, and TCRdb retains in-frame clones only, with some absent. The sample holds a few hundred thousand clones; 70% to 90% are singletons and the top ten take 1.4%. Sequencing was carried out using PBMCs or T cells enriched from blood (not recorded which). All receptors derive from a woman aged 18-29 years who had been exposed to COVID-19.

This clone was seen a single time. The chain joins TRBV7-6 to TRBJ1-5; possible D gene TRBD1, 5 bases. Germline CDR1 is SGHVS and CDR2 is FNYEAQ. This CDR3 is 17 amino acids long. The V end lost 0 bases, the J end lost 4 bases, and 16 bases lay between the germline ends. The CDR3 spells CASSLAPWRDANQPQHF. The CDR3 DNA sequence: TGTGCCAGCAGCTTAGCCCCCTGGAGGGACGCTAATCAGCCCCAGCATTTT.

The rearrangement joins TRBV7-6 to TRBJ2-7; D remains ambiguous. V was trimmed by 1 base and J by 2 bases, leaving 9 bases between them. CDR3 length equals 14 residues. CDR1 is SGHVS, CDR2 FNYEAQ, per germline. CDR3: CASSLGTVPYEQYF. The CDR3 coding sequence is TGTGCCAGCAGCTTAGGAACGGTCCCCTACGAGCAGTACTTC.

This rearrangement joins TRBV9 to TRBJ2-5; TRBD2 is a possible D gene (6 bases). Germline V gene lookup returns CDR1 SGDLS and CDR2 YYNGEE. The V end was cut by 0 bases, the J end by 5 bases, with 11 bases between. The CDR3 runs to 14 residues. The CDR3 region is CASSVAPGEETQYF. Here the CDR3 DNA reads TGTGCCAGCAGCGTAGCCCCGGGGGAGGAGACCCAGTACTTC.

CDR3 DNA sequence: TGTGCCAGCAGCCAAGAATACACGTCCTCCTACGAGCAGTACTTC. Translation: CASSQEYTSSYEQYF. V is TRBV4-2 and J is TRBJ2-7, with D unresolved. The CDR3 contains 15 residues. V gave up 0 bases and J gave up 0 bases, with 9 bases separating them. Germline V lookup: CDR1 LGHNA, CDR2 YNFKEQ.

The chain is built from TRBV5-8 and TRBJ1-2, with TRBD1 matching 7 bases. With 1 base clipped from V and 2 bases from J, the junction kept 5 bases outside the gene matches. CDR1 is SGHTS and CDR2 is YDEGEE in the germline V gene. The CDR3 is 15 residues long. The CDR3 protein is CASSLLQGVNYGYTF. CDR3 bases: TGTGCCAGCAGCTTGCTCCAGGGGGTGAACTATGGCTACACCTTC.